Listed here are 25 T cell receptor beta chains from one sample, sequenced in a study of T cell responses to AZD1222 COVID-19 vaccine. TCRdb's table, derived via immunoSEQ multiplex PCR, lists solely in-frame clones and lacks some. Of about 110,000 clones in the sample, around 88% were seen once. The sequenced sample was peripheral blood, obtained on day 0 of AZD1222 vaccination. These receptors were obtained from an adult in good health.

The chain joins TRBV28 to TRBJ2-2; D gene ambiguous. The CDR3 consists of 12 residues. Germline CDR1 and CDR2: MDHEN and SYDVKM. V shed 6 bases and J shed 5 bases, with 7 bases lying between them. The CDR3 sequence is CASRERTGELFF. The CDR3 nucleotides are TGTGCCAGCAGGGAGAGGACCGGGGAGCTGTTTTTT.

As DNA, the CDR3 is TGTGCCAGCAGTTCCCGGGACAGCCCAATTAGTGAGCAGTTCTTC. Its protein is CASSSRDSPISEQFF. The chain couples TRBV7-9 to TRBJ2-1; 7 bases align to TRBD1. This CDR3 region has 15 residues. Germline V gives CDR1 SEHNR, CDR2 FQNEAQ (reference sequence). V gave up 6 bases and J gave up 9 bases; unmatched junction bases: 14.

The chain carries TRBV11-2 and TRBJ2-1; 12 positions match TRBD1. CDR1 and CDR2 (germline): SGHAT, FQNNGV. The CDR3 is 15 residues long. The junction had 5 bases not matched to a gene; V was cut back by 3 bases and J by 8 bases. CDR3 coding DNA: TGTGCCAGCAGCTTGGGACAGGGGGCGCGTGATGAGCAGTTCTTC. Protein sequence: CASSLGQGARDEQFF.

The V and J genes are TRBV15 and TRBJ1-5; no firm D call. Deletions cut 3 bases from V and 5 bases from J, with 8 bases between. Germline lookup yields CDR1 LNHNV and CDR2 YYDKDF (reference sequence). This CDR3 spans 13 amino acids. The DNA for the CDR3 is TGTGCCACCAGCAGGAATCGCGATCAGCCCCAGCATTTT. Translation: CATSRNRDQPQHF.

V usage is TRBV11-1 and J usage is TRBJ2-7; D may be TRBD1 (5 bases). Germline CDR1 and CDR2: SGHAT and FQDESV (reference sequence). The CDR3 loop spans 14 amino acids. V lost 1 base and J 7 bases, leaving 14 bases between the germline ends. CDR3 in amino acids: CASSLDTLRVEQYF. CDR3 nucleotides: TGTGCCAGCAGCTTAGATACTCTCAGGGTGGAGCAGTACTTC.

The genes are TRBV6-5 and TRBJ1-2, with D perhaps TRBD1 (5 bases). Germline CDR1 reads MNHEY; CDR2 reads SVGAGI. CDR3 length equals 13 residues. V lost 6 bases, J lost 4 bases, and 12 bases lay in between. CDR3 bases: TGTGCCAGCAGAAAAGAAGGGACCTATGGCTACACCTTC. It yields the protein CASRKEGTYGYTF.

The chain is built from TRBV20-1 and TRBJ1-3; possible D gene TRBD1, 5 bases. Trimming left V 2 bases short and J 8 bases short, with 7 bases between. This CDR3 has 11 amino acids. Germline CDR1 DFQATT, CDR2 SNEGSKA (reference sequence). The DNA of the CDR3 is TGCAGTGCTAGACAGGGATACACCATATATTTT. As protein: CSARQGYTIYF.

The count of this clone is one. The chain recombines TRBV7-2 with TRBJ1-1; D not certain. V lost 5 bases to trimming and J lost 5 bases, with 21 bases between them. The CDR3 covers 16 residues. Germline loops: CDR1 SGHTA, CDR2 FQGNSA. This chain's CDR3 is CASSVVPGSWGTEAFF. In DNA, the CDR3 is TGTGCCAGCAGCGTCGTTCCGGGTTCCTGGGGAACTGAAGCTTTCTTT.

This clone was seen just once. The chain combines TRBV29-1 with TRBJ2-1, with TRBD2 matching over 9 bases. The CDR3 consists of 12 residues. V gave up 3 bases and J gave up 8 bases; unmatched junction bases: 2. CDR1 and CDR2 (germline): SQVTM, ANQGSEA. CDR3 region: CSVDSGGYEQFF. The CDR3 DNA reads TGCAGCGTTGATAGCGGGGGATATGAGCAGTTCTTC.

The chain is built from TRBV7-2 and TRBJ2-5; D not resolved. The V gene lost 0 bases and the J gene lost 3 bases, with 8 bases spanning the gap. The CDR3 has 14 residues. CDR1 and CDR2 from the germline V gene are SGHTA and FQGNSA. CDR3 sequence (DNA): TGTGCCAGCAGCTTAGCGATAGGGAAAGAGACCCAGTACTTC. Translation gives CASSLAIGKETQYF.

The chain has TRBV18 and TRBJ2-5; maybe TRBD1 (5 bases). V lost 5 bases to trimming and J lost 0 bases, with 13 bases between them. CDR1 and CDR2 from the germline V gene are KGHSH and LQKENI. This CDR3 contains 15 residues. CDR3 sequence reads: CASSSQGADQETQYF. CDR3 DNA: TGTGCCAGCTCATCCCAAGGGGCGGACCAAGAGACCCAGTACTTC.

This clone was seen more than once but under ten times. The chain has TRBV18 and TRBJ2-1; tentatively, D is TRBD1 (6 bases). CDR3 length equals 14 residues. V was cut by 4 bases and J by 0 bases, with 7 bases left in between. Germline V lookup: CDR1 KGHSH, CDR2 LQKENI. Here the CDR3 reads CASSRTDSYNEQFF. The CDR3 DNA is TGTGCCAGCTCACGGACAGACTCCTACAATGAGCAGTTCTTC.

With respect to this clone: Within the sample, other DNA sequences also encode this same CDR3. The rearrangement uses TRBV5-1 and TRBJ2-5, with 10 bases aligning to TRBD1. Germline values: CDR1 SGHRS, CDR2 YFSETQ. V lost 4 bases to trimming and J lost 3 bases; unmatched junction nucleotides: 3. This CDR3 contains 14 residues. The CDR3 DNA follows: TGCGCCAGCAGCCGAGGGACAGGGGAAGAGACCCAGTACTTC. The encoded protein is CASSRGTGEETQYF.

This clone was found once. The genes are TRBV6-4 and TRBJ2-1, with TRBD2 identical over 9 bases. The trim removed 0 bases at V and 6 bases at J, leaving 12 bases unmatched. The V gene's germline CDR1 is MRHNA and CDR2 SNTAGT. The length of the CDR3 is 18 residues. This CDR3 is CASSDSPWGGGASNEQFF. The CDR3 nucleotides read TGTGCCAGCAGTGACTCGCCCTGGGGCGGGGGGGCCTCCAATGAGCAGTTCTTC.

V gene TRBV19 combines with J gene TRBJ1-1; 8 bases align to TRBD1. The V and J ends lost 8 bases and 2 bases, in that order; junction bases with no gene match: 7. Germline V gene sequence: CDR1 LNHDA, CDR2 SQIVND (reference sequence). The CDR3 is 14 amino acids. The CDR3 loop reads CASRDRGGNTEAFF. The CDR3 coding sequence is TGTGCCAGTCGTGACAGGGGAGGAAACACTGAAGCTTTCTTT.

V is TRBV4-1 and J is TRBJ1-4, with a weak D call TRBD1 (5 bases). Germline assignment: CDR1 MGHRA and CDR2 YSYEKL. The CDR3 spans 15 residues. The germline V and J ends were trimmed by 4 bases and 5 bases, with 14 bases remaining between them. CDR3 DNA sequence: TGCGCCAGCAGCCTTACCGGGACTGGCAATGAAAAACTGTTTTTT. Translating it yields CASSLTGTGNEKLFF.

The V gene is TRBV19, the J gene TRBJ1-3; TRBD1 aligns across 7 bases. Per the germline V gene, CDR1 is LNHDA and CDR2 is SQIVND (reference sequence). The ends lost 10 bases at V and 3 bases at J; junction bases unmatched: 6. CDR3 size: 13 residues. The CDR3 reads CATHRGYGNTIYF. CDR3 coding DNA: TGTGCCACCCACAGGGGATATGGAAACACCATATATTTT.

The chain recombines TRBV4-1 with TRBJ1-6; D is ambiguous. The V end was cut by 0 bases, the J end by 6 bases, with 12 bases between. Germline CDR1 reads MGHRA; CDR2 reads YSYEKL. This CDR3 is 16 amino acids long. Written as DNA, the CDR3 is TGCGCCAGCAGCCAAGATTTCGCCATGTTTAATTCACCCCTCCACTTT. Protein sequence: CASSQDFAMFNSPLHF.

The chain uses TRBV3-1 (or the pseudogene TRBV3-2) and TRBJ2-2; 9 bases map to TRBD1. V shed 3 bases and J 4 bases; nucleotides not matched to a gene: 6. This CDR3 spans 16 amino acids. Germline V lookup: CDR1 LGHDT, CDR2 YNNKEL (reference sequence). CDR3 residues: CASSHSGTGSTGELFF. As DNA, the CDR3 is TGTGCCAGCAGCCATTCTGGGACAGGGAGCACCGGGGAGCTGTTTTTT.

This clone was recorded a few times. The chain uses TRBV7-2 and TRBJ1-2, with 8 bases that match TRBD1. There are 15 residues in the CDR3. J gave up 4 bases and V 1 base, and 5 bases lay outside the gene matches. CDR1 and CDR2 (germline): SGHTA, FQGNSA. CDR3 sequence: CASSLGTGITYGYTF. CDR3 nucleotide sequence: TGTGCCAGCAGCTTAGGGACAGGGATTACCTATGGCTACACCTTC.

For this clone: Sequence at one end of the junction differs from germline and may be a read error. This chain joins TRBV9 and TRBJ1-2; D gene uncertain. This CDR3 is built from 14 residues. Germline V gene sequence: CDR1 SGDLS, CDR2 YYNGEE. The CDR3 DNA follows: TGTGCCACCAGCAGGAGTGGTTTTAACTATGGCTACACCTTC. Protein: CATSRSGFNYGYTF.

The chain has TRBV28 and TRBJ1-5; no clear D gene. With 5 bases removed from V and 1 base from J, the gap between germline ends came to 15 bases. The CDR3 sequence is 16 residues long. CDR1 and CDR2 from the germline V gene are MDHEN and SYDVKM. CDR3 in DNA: TGTGCCAGCAGTCCTGGGCTCCGAGGAAGCAATCAGCCCCAGCATTTT. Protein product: CASSPGLRGSNQPQHF.

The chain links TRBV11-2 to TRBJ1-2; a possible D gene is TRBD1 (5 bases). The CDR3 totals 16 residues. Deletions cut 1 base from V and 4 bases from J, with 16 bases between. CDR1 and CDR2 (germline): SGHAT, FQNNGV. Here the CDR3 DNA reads TGTGCCAGCAGCTTAGCTTATAGCTCTGGGGGCTATGGCTACACCTTC. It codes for CASSLAYSSGGYGYTF.

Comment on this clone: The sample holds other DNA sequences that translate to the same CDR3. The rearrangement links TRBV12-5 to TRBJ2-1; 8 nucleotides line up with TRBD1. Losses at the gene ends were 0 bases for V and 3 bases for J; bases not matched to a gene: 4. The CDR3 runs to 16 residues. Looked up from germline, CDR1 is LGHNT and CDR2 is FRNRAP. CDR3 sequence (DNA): TGTGCTAGTGGTTTGGTATTGGGGACAGGCTACAATGAGCAGTTCTTC. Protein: CASGLVLGTGYNEQFF.

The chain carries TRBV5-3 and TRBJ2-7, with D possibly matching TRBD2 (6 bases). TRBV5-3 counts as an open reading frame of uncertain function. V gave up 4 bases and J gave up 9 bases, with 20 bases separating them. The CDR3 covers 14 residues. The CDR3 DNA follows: TGTGCCAGAAGCGGCGGGACTTCGGGGTACTGGCAGTACTTC. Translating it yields CARSGGTSGYWQYF.